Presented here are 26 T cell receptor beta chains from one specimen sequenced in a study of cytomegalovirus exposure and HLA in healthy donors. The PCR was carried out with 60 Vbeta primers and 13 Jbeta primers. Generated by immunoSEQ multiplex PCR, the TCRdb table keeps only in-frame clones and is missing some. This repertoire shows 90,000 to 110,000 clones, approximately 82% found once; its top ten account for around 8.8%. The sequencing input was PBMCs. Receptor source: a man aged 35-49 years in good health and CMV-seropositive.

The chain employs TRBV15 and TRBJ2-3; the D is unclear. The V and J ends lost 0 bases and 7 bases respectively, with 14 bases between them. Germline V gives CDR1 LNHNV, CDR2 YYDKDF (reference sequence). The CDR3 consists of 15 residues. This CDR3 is CATSRERLDSNTQYF. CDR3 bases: TGTGCCACCAGCAGAGAGCGGCTAGATTCAAATACGCAGTATTTT. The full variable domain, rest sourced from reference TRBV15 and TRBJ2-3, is DAMVIQNPRYQVTQFGKPVTLSCSQTLNHNVMYWYQQKSSQAPKLLFHYYDKDFNNEADTPDNFQSRRPNTSFCFLDIRSPGLGDTAMYLCATSRERLDSNTQYFGPGTRLTVL.

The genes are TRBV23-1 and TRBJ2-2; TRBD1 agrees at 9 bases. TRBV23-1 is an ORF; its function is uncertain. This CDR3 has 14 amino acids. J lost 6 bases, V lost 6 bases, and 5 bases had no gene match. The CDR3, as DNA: TGCGCCAGCAGCGGACAGGGGAAAGCCGGGGAGCTGTTTTTT. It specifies CASSGQGKAGELFF.

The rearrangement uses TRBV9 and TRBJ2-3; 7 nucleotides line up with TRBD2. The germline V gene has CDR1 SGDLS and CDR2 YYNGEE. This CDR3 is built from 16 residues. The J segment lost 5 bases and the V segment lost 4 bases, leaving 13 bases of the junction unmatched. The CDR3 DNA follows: TGTGCCAGCAGCCCGACTAGCTGGGGAGTTAGAGATACGCAGTATTTT. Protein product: CASSPTSWGVRDTQYF.

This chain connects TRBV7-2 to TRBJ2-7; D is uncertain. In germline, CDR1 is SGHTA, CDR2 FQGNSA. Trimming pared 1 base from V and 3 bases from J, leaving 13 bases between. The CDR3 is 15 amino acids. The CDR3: CASSLGPPPDYEQYF. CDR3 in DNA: TGTGCCAGCAGCTTAGGGCCCCCGCCCGACTACGAGCAGTACTTC.

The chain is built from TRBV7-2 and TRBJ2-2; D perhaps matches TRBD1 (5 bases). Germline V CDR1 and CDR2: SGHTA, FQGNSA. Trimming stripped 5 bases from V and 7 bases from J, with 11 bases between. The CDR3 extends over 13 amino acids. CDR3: CASSVREGGELFF. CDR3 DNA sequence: TGTGCCAGCAGCGTCAGGGAAGGCGGGGAGCTGTTTTTT.

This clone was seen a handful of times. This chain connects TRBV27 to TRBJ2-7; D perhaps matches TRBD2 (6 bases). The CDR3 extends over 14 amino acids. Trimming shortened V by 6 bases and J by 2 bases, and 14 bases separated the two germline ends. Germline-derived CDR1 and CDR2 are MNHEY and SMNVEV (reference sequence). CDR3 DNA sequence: TGTGCCAGCAGCCTGGTTGCGGGGACCTACGAGCAGTACTTC. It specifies CASSLVAGTYEQYF.

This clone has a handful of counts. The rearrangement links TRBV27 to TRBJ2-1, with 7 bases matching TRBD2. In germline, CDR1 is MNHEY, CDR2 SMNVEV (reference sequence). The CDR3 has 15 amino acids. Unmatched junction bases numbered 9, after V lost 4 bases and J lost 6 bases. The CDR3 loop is CASSWGTGGGNEQFF. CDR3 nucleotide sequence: TGTGCCAGCAGTTGGGGTACAGGCGGGGGCAATGAGCAGTTCTTC.

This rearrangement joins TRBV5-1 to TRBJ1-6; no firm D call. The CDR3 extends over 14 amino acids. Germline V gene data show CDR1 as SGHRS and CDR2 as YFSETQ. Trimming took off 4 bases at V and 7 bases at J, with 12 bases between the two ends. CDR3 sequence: CASSPGGLNSPLHF. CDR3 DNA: TGCGCCAGCAGCCCTGGAGGGCTCAATTCACCCCTCCACTTT.

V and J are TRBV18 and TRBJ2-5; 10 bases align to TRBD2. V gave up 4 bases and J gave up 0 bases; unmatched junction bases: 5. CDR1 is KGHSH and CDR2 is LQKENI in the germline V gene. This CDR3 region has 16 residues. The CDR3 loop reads CASSLLAGAYQETQYF. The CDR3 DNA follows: TGTGCCAGCTCACTTCTAGCGGGGGCTTACCAAGAGACCCAGTACTTC.

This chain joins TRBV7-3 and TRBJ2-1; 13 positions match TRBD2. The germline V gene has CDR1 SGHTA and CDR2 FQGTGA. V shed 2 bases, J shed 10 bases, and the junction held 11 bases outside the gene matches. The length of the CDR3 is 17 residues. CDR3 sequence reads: CASSLGRTSGRGGEQFF. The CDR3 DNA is TGTGCCAGCAGCTTAGGAAGGACTAGCGGGAGAGGCGGCGAGCAGTTCTTC. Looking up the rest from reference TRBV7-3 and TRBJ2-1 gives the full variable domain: GAGVSQTPSNKVTEKGKYVELRCDPISGHTALYWYRQSLGQGPEFLIYFQGTGAADDSGLPNDRFFAVRPEGSVSTLKIQRTERGDSAVYLCASSLGRTSGRGGEQFFGPGTRLTVL.

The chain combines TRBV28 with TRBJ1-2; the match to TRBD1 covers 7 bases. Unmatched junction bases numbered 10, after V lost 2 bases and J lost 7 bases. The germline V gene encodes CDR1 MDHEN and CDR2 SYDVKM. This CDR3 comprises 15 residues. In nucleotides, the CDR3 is TGTGCCAGCAGTTTAATTTCCGACAGGGTACGTGGCTACACCTTC. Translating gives CASSLISDRVRGYTF.

CDR3 residues: CASTVSGGNSPLHF. The CDR3 nucleotides are TGTGCCAGCACCGTCTCCGGGGGGAATTCACCCCTCCACTTT. V gene TRBV7-8 combines with J gene TRBJ1-6; a possible D gene is TRBD1 (5 bases). V lost 7 bases to trimming and J lost 7 bases, with 14 bases between them. Germline V gives CDR1 SGHVS, CDR2 FQNEAQ. The CDR3 sequence is 14 residues long.

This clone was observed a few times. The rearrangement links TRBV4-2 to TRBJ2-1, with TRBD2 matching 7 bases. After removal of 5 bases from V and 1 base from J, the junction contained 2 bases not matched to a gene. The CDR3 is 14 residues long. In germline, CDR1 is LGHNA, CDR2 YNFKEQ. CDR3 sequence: CASSGTTSYNEQFF. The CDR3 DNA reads TGTGCCAGCAGCGGGACTACATCCTACAATGAGCAGTTCTTC.

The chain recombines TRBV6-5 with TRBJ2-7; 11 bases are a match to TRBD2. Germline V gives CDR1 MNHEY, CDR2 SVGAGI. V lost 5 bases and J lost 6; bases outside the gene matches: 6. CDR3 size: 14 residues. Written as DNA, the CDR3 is TGTGCCAGCAGTATTGGACTAGCGGGTGCCGAGCAGTACTTC. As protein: CASSIGLAGAEQYF.

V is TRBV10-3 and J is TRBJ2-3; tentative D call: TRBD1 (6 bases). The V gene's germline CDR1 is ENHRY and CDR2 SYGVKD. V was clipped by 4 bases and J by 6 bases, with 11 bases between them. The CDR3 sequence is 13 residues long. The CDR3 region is CAISGIQGDTQYF. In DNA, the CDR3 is TGTGCCATCAGTGGCATACAGGGCGATACGCAGTATTTT.

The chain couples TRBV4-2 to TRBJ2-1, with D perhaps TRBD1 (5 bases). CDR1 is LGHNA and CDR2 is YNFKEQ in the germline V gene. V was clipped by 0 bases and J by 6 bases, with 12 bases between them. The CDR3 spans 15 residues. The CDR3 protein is CASSQDPVRVNEQFF. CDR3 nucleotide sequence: TGTGCCAGCAGCCAAGATCCGGTCAGGGTCAATGAGCAGTTCTTC.

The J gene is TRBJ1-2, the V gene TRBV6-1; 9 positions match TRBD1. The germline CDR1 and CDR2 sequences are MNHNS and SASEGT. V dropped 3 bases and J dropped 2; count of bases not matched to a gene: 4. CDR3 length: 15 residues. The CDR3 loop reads CASSDRDRANYGYTF. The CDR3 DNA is TGTGCCAGCAGTGACCGGGACAGGGCGAACTATGGCTACACCTTC.

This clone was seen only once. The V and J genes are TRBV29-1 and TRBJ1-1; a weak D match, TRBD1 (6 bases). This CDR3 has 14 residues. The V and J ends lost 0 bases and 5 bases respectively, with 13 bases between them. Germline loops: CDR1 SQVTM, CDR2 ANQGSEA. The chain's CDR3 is CSVEEQGGGTEAFF. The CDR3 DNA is TGCAGCGTTGAAGAACAGGGCGGTGGAACTGAAGCTTTCTTT. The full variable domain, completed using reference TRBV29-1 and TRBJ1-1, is SAVISQKPSRDICQRGTSLTIQCQVDSQVTMMFWYRQQPGQSLTLIATANQGSEATYESGFVIDKFPISRPNLTFSTLTVSNMSPEDSSIYLCSVEEQGGGTEAFFGQGTRLTVV.

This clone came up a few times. CDR3: CASSTGRIYEQYF. The CDR3 DNA reads as TGTGCCAGCTCAACAGGACGGATTTACGAGCAGTACTTC. The chain recombines TRBV18 with TRBJ2-7; D might be TRBD1 (5 bases). The CDR3 has 13 residues. The V end was cut by 5 bases, the J end by 4 bases, with 12 bases between. The V gene's germline CDR1 is KGHSH and CDR2 LQKENI.

The CDR3 DNA follows: TGTGCCAGCAGCTCCCCCGGGACCGCAACAAGGGGGGATACGCAGTATTTT. It is translated as CASSSPGTATRGDTQYF. The rearrangement links TRBV5-4 to TRBJ2-3; TRBD1 might be the D (6 bases). This CDR3 comprises 17 residues. The germline gives CDR1 SGHNT, CDR2 YYREEE (reference sequence). Trimming stripped 3 bases from V and 6 bases from J, with 23 bases between.

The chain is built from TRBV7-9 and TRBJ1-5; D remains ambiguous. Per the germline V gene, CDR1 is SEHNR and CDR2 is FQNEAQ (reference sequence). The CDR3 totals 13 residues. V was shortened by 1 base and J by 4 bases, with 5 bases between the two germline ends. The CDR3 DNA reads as TGTGCCAGCAGCTTAGTCGGGAATCAGCCCCAGCATTTT. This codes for CASSLVGNQPQHF. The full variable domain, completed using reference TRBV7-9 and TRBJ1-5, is DTGVSQNPRHKITKRGQNVTFRCDPISEHNRLYWYRQTLGQGPEFLTYFQNEAQLEKSRLLSDRFSAERPKGSFSTLEIQRTEQGDSAMYLCASSLVGNQPQHFGDGTRLSIL.

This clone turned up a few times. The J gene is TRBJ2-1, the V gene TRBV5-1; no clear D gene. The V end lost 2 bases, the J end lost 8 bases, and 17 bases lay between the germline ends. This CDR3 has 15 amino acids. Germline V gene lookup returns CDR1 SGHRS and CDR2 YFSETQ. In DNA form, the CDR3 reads TGCGCCAGCAGCTTTTCCATCCCAGCGACCGATGAGCAGTTCTTC. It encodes CASSFSIPATDEQFF.

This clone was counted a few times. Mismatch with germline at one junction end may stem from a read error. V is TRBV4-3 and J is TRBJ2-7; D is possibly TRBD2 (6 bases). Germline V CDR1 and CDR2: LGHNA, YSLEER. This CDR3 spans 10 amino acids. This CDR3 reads CACRVRGTDF. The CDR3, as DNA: TGCGCCTGTCGCGTTCGCGGGACGGACTTC.

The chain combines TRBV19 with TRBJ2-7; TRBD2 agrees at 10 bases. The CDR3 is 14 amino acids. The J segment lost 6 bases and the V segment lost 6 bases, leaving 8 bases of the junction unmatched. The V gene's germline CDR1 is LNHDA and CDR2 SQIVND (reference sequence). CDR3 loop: CASRGASGSSEQYF. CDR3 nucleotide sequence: TGTGCCAGTAGGGGGGCTAGCGGGAGCTCCGAGCAGTACTTC.

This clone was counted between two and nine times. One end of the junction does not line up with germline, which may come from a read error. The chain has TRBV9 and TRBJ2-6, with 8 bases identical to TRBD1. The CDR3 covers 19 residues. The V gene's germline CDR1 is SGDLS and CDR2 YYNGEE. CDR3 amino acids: CASSVGGLRGRFGANGLTF. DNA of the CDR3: TGTGCCAGCAGCGTAGGTGGGCTCAGGGGGCGCTTCGGGGCCAACGGCCTGACTTTC.

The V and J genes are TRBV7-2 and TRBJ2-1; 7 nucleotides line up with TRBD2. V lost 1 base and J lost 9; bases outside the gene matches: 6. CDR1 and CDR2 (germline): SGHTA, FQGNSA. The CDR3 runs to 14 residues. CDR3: CASSLGGGVGEQFF. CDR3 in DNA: TGTGCCAGCAGCTTAGGGGGGGGAGTCGGTGAGCAGTTCTTC.